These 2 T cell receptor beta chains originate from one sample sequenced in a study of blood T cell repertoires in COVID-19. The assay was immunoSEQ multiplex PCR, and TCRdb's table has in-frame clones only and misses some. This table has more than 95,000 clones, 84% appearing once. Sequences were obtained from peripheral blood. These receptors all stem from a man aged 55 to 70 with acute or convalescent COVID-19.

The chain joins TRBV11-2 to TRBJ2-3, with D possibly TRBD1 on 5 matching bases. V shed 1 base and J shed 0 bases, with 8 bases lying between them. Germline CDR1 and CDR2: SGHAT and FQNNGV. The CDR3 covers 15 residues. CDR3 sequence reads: CASSLAAGSTDTQYF. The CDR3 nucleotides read TGTGCCAGCAGCTTAGCGGCAGGGAGCACAGATACGCAGTATTTT.

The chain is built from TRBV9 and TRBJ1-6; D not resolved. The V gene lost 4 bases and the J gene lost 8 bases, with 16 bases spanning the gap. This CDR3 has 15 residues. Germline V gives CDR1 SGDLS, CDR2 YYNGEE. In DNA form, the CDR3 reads TGTGCCAGCAGCTCGAGGTTAGGCGCGGATTCACCCCTCCACTTT. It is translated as CASSSRLGADSPLHF.